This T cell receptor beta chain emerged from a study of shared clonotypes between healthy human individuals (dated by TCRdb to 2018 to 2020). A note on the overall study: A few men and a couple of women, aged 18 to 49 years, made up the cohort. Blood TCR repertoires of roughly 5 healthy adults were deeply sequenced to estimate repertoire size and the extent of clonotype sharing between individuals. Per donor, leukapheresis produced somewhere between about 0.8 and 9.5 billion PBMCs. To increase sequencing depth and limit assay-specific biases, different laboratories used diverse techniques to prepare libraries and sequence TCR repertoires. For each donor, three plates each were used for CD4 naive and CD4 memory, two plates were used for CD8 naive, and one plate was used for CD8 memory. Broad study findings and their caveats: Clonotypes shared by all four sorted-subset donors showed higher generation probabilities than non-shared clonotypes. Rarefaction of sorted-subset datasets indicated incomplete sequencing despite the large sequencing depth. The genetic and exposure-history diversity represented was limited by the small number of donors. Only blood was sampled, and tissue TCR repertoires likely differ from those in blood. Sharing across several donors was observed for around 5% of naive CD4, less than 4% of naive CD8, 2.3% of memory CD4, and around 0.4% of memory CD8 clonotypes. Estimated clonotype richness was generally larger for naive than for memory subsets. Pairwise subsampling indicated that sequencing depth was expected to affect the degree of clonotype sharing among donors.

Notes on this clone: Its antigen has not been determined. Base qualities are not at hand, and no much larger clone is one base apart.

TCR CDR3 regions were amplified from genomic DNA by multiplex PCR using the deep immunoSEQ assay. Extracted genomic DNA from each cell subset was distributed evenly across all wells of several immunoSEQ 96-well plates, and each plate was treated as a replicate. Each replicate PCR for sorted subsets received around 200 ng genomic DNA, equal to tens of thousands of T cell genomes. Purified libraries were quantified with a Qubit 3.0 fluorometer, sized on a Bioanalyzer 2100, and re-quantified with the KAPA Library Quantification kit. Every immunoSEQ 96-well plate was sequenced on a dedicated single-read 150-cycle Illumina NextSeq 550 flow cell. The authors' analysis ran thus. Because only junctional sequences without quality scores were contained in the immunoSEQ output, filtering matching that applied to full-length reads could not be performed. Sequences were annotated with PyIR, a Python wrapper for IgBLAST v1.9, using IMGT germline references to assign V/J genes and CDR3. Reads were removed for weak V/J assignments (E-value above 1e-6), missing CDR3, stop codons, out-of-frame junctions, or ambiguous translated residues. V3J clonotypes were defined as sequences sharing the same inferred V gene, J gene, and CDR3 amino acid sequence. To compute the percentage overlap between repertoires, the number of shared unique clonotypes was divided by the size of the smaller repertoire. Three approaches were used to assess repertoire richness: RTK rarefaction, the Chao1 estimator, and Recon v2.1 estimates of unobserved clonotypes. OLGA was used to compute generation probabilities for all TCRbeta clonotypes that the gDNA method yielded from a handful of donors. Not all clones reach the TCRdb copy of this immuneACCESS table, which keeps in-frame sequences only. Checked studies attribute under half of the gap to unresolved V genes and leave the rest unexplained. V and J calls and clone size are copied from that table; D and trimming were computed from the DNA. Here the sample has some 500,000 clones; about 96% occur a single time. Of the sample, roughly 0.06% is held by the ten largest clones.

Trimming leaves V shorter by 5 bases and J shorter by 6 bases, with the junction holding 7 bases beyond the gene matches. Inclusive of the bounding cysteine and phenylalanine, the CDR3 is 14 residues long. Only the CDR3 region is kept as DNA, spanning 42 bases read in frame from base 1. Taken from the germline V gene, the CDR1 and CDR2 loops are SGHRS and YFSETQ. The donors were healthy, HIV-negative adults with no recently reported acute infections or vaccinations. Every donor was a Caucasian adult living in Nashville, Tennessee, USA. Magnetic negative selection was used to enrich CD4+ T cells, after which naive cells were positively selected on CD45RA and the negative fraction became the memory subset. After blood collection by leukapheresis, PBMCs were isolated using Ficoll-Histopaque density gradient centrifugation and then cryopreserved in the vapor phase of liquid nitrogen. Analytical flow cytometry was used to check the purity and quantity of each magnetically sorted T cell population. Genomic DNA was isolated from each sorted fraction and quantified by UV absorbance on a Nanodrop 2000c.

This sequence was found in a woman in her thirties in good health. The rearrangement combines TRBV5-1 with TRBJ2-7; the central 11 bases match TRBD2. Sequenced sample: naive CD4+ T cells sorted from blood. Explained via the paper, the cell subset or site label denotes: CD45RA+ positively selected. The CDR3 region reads CASRVAGGPLEQYF. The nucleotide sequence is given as TGCGCCAGCAGGGTAGCGGGAGGGCCTCTCGAGCAGTACTTC.